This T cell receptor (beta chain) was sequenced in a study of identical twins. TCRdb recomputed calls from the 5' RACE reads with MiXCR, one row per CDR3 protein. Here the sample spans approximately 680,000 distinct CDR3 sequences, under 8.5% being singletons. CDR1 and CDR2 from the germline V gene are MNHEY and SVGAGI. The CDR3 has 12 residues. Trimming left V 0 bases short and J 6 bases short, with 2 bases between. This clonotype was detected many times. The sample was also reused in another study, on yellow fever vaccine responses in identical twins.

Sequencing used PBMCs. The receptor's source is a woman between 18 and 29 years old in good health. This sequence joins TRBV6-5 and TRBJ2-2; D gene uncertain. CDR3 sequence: CASSYSAGELFF. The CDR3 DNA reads TGTGCCAGCAGTTACTCGGCCGGGGAGCTGTTTTTT.